Listed here are 19 T cell receptor beta chains from one sample, sequenced in a study of cytomegalovirus exposure and HLA in healthy donors. The PCR contained 60 Vbeta and 13 Jbeta primers. Only in-frame clones appear in the TCRdb table, and some are missing; sequencing was by immunoSEQ multiplex PCR. The table shows under 200,000 clones, with approximately 72% occurring only once. Input material: PBMCs. The source is a man aged 50-59 years in good health and CMV-seronegative.

This chain links TRBV6-1 with TRBJ1-1; D perhaps matches TRBD1 (6 bases). Germline V CDR1 and CDR2: MNHNS, SASEGT. The CDR3 runs 14 residues. The germline V and J ends were trimmed by 5 bases and 4 bases, with 14 bases remaining between them. CDR3 protein: CASSLEGRGTEAFF. In nucleotides, the CDR3 is TGTGCCAGCAGTCTTGAGGGCAGGGGCACTGAAGCTTTCTTT.

The genes are TRBV2 and TRBJ1-5, with 8 positions matching TRBD1. With V trimmed by 7 bases and J by 4 bases, 6 bases remained unmatched. From germline, CDR1 is SNHLY and CDR2 FYNNEI. The CDR3 consists of 14 residues. DNA of the CDR3: TGTGCCAGCATTCGGGACAGGACTAATCAGCCCCAGCATTTT. It codes for CASIRDRTNQPQHF.

The chain couples TRBV6-5 to TRBJ1-4; D is possibly TRBD1 (5 bases). CDR1 MNHEY and CDR2 SVGAGI come from the germline V gene. The length of the CDR3 is 14 residues. V shed 6 bases and J shed 7 bases, with 15 bases lying between them. The CDR3 sequence is CASSRTQGGEKLFF. The CDR3 region has the DNA TGTGCCAGCAGCCGGACTCAGGGAGGTGAAAAACTGTTTTTT.

The chain combines TRBV7-9 with TRBJ2-5, with D maybe TRBD2 (5 bases). With 5 bases removed from V and 3 bases from J, the gap between germline ends came to 16 bases. The CDR3 length is 15 residues. The germline gives CDR1 SEHNR, CDR2 FQNEAQ (reference sequence). The CDR3: CASSALRTEKETQYF. CDR3 in DNA: TGTGCCAGCAGCGCCCTCCGGACTGAGAAAGAGACCCAGTACTTC.

CDR3 nucleotide sequence: TGCGCCAGCAGCCCAGGGGGTAGCGGGGGACAGTACCAAGAGACCCAGTACTTC. Translating gives CASSPGGSGGQYQETQYF. The chain joins TRBV5-1 to TRBJ2-5, with TRBD2 identical over 9 bases. V lost 4 bases to trimming and J lost 0 bases; unmatched junction nucleotides: 13. The CDR3 loop spans 18 amino acids. CDR1 and CDR2 from the germline V gene are SGHRS and YFSETQ.

The table lists this clone with many counts. V is TRBV4-1 and J is TRBJ2-5; 9 nucleotides align to TRBD1. V shed 3 bases and J 5 bases; nucleotides not matched to a gene: 4. Germline loops: CDR1 MGHRA, CDR2 YSYEKL. This CDR3 spans 14 amino acids. CDR3 DNA: TGCGCCAGCAGCCAGGGACAGGGTCCGGAGACCCAGTACTTC. Protein product: CASSQGQGPETQYF.

This rearrangement joins TRBV5-1 to TRBJ2-7; no clear D. CDR3 length: 13 amino acids. V was cut by 0 bases and J by 3 bases, with 7 bases left in between. CDR1 is SGHRS, CDR2 YFSETQ, per germline. As DNA, the CDR3 is TGCGCCAGCAGCTTGGGGAGATACTACGAGCAGTACTTC. Amino acids: CASSLGRYYEQYF.

The CDR3 protein is CASSLVQFPSSYEQYF. CDR3 coding DNA: TGCGCCAGCAGCTTGGTCCAATTTCCCAGCTCCTACGAGCAGTACTTC. The chain uses TRBV5-1 and TRBJ2-7; D is unresolved. V lost 0 bases and J lost 0, with 13 bases in between. Germline CDR1 reads SGHRS; CDR2 reads YFSETQ. This CDR3 comprises 16 residues.

CDR3 region: CASRSGGAEDTQYF. The CDR3 bases are TGTGCCAGCAGGAGCGGGGGGGCTGAAGATACGCAGTATTTT. V and J are TRBV28 and TRBJ2-3; 10 nucleotides line up with TRBD2. The germline gives CDR1 MDHEN, CDR2 SYDVKM. The CDR3 is 14 amino acids. Germline trimming cut 6 bases from V and 5 bases from J; bases unmatched to any gene: 5.

The chain is built from TRBV5-8 and TRBJ1-2; 8 nucleotides line up with TRBD1. The length of the CDR3 is 16 residues. The V and J ends lost 3 bases and 1 base, in that order; junction bases with no gene match: 8. CDR1 is SGHTS, CDR2 YDEGEE, per germline. The CDR3 loop reads CASSYERDRRNYGYTF. The CDR3 coding sequence is TGTGCCAGCAGCTATGAGAGGGACAGGCGTAACTATGGCTACACCTTC.

V gene TRBV4-2 combines with J gene TRBJ2-3; 8 positions agree with TRBD2. V gave up 4 bases and J gave up 2 bases; unmatched junction bases: 2. Germline V CDR1 and CDR2: LGHNA, YNFKEQ. The CDR3 sequence is 14 residues long. DNA for the CDR3: TGTGCCAGCAGCCGGACTAGCTTCACAGATACGCAGTATTTT. Amino acids: CASSRTSFTDTQYF.

The chain links TRBV29-1 to TRBJ1-1, with 7 bases fitting TRBD1. V trimming: 5 bases; J trimming: 1 base; junction bases outside the gene matches: 7. CDR3 length equals 14 residues. The V gene's germline CDR1 is SQVTM and CDR2 ANQGSEA. CDR3 residues: CSVRQGIRNTEAFF. DNA of the CDR3: TGCAGCGTTAGACAGGGAATACGGAACACTGAAGCTTTCTTT.

This clone was seen only a few times. The rearrangement uses TRBV21-1 and TRBJ2-3; the table calls TRBD2, which could not be checked here. TRBV21-1 is a listed pseudogene. The CDR3 is made up of 14 amino acids. The CDR3 is CASSNGLAPDTQYF. The CDR3 DNA reads TGTGCCAGCAGCAATGGGCTAGCCCCAGATACGCAGTATTTT.

This clone was recorded once. This chain uses TRBV18 with TRBJ1-2; D is possibly TRBD1 (6 bases). Germline V gene lookup returns CDR1 KGHSH and CDR2 LQKENI. The CDR3 has 13 amino acids. V was pared by 5 bases and J by 2 bases, with 9 bases between. The CDR3 nucleotides read TGTGCCAGCTCAAACAGGGAAAACTATGGCTACACCTTC. Translating it yields CASSNRENYGYTF.

In this sample, this clone turned up a few times. The genes are TRBV7-2 and TRBJ2-1, with TRBD2 matching over 9 bases. From germline, CDR1 is SGHTA and CDR2 FQGNSA. The CDR3 extends over 15 amino acids. Germline trimming cut 1 base from V and 6 bases from J; bases unmatched to any gene: 4. The CDR3 is CASSLELAGTNEQFF. Here the CDR3 DNA reads TGTGCCAGCAGCTTAGAACTAGCGGGCACCAATGAGCAGTTCTTC.

This chain joins TRBV7-9 and TRBJ2-7; TRBD2 aligns across 8 bases. V lost 4 bases, J lost 3 bases, and 5 bases stayed unmatched. The CDR3 covers 14 residues. Germline V gene sequence: CDR1 SEHNR, CDR2 FQNEAQ (reference sequence). The CDR3 sequence: CASSSGGGLYEQYF. The CDR3 DNA follows: TGTGCCAGCAGCTCGGGAGGGGGGCTCTACGAGCAGTACTTC. The complete variable domain, with remaining parts taken from reference TRBV7-9 and TRBJ2-7, reads DTGVSQNPRHKITKRGQNVTFRCDPISEHNRLYWYRQTLGQGPEFLTYFQNEAQLEKSRLLSDRFSAERPKGSFSTLEIQRTEQGDSAMYLCASSSGGGLYEQYFGPGTRLTVT.

J is TRBJ1-2 and V is TRBV27; 7 bases fit TRBD1. Germline trimming cut 6 bases from V and 4 bases from J; bases unmatched to any gene: 8. The CDR3 covers 14 residues. Germline loops: CDR1 MNHEY, CDR2 SMNVEV (reference sequence). CDR3 coding DNA: TGTGCCAGCAGCTACGGATCAGGGGGCTATGGCTACACCTTC. Its translation is CASSYGSGGYGYTF.

Concerning this clone: Other DNA sequences from this sample encode an identical CDR3 as well. This chain joins TRBV6-5 and TRBJ2-7; possibly TRBD1 for D (7 bases). This CDR3 comprises 14 residues. Germline lookup yields CDR1 MNHEY and CDR2 SVGAGI. Trimming removed 4 bases from V and 2 bases from J, with 12 bases in between. The CDR3 here is CASSSPGGPYEQYF. The CDR3, as DNA: TGTGCCAGCAGTTCCCCAGGGGGGCCCTACGAGCAGTACTTC.

This clone was seen only once. The rearrangement joins TRBV18 to TRBJ2-5; 7 bases line up with TRBD1. The junction had 6 bases not matched to a gene; V was cut back by 4 bases and J by 1 base. The CDR3 is 15 residues long. CDR1 is KGHSH, CDR2 LQKENI, per germline. This chain's CDR3 is CASSLQTGPQETQYF. DNA for the CDR3: TGTGCCAGCTCACTACAGACAGGGCCCCAAGAGACCCAGTACTTC.